The T cell receptor beta chain described here comes from a study of blood T cell repertoires in COVID-19. In the study overall: Spain, Italy and the United States supplied samples that represented acute and convalescent COVID-19. In each case, the material was cDNA or gDNA derived from T cells, B-cell-depleted T cells, or PBMCs.

Losses at the gene ends were 0 bases for V and 7 bases for J; bases not matched to a gene: 12. CDR1 LGHNA and CDR2 YSLEER come from the germline V gene. The CDR3 is 18 amino acids. Enrollment of patients from Seattle took place during active infection, with longitudinal follow-up. Methods used by the authors: Scientists estimated how many nucleated cells there were by amplifying reference gene primers. Sequencing used immunoSEQ multiplex PCR; TCRdb keeps in-frame clones, though not all of them. V and J calls and clone size are copied from that table; D and trimming were computed from the DNA. The data contain tens of thousands of clones, over 75% of them singletons.

The rearrangement uses TRBV4-3 and TRBJ2-1; 10 nucleotides agree with TRBD2. The specimen was peripheral blood. The clonotype was recovered from a woman older than 75 with COVID-19, enrolled during active disease. Written as DNA, the CDR3 is TGCGCCAGCAGCCAAGATGCTAGGGGGCTAGCGGGGGATAATGAGCAGTTCTTC. Its translation is CASSQDARGLAGDNEQFF.